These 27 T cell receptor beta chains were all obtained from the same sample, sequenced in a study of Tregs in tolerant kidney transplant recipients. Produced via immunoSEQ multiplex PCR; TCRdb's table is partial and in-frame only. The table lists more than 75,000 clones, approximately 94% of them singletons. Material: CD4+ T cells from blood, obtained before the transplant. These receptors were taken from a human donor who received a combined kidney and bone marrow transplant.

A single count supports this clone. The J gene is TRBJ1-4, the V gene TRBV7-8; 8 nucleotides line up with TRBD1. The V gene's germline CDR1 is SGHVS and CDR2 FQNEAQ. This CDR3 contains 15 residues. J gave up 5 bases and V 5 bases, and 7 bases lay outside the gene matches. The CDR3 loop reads CASSQRTGRNEKLFF. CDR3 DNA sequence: TGTGCCAGCAGCCAAAGGACAGGGAGGAATGAAAAACTGTTTTTT.

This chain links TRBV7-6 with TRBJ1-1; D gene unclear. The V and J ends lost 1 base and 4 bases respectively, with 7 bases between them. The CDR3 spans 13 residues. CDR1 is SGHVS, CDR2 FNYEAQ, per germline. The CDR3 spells CASSLGQFTEAFF. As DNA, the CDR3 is TGTGCCAGCAGCTTAGGGCAATTCACTGAAGCTTTCTTT.

CDR3 protein: CASSIAPGLDREQYF. As DNA, the CDR3 is TGTGCCAGCAGTATAGCCCCGGGACTAGATCGCGAGCAGTACTTC. The J gene is TRBJ2-7, the V gene TRBV7-7, with 8 bases lining up with TRBD2. J was trimmed by 6 bases and V by 6 bases; bases with no gene match: 13. Looked up from germline, CDR1 is SSHAT and CDR2 is FNYEAQ (reference sequence). The CDR3 is made up of 15 amino acids.

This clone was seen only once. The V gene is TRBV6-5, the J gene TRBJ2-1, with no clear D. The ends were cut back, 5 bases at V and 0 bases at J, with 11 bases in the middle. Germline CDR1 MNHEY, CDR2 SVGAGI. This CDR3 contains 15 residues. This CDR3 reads CASSRLVSSYNEQFF. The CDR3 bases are TGTGCCAGCAGTAGACTCGTTTCCTCCTACAATGAGCAGTTCTTC.

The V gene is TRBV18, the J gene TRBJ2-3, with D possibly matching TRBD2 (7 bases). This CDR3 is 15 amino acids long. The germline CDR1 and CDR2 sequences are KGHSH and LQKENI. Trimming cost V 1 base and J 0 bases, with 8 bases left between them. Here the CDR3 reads CASSPQGGSTDTQYF. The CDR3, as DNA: TGTGCCAGCTCACCACAGGGGGGGAGCACAGATACGCAGTATTTT.

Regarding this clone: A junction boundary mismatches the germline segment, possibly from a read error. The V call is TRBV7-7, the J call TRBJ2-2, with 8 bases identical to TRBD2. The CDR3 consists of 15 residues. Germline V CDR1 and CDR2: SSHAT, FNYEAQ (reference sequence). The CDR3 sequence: CVSSLSGGGIGELFF. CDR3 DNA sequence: TGTGTCAGCAGCTTATCGGGAGGGGGAATCGGGGAGCTGTTTTTT.

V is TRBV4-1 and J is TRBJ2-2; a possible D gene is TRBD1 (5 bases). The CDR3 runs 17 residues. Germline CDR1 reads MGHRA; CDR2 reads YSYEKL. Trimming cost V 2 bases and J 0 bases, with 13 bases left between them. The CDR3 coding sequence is TGCGCCAGCAGCCAATGGGGCGCCTTGGCGAACACCGGGGAGCTGTTTTTT. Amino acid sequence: CASSQWGALANTGELFF.

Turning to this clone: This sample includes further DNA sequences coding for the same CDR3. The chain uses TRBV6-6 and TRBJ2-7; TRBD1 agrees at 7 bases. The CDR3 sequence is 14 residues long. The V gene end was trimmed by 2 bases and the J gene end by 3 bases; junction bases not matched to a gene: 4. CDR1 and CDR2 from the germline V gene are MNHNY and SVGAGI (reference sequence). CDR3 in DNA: TGTGCCAGCAGTTACAGGGACAGACACTACGAGCAGTACTTC. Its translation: CASSYRDRHYEQYF.

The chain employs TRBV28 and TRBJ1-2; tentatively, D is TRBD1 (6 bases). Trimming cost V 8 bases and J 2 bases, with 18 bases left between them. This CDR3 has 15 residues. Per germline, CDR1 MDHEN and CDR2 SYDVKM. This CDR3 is CASGSGQGWNYGYTF. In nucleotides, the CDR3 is TGTGCCAGCGGTTCGGGGCAGGGGTGGAACTATGGCTACACCTTC.

The CDR3 loop reads CASSLGLAGGSGTDTQYF. In DNA, the CDR3 is TGTGCCAGCAGCTTGGGGCTAGCGGGAGGGAGCGGCACAGATACGCAGTATTTT. The chain links TRBV5-4 to TRBJ2-3, with 12 bases matching TRBD2. The V segment lost 0 bases and the J segment 1 base; nucleotides outside the gene matches: 6. CDR1 and CDR2 from the germline V gene are SGHNT and YYREEE (reference sequence). The CDR3 length is 18 residues.

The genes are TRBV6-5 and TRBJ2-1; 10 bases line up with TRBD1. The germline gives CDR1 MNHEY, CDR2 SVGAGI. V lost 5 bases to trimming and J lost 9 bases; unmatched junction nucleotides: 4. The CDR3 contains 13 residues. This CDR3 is CASSRTGGGEQFF. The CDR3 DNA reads TGTGCCAGCAGTCGGACAGGGGGGGGTGAGCAGTTCTTC.

CDR3 DNA sequence: TGCGCCAGCAGCCAAGAATATTACAGGTCATACTATGGCTACACCTTC. It encodes CASSQEYYRSYYGYTF. This chain connects TRBV4-3 to TRBJ1-2; maybe TRBD1 (5 bases). CDR1 is LGHNA, CDR2 YSLEER, per germline. The V and J ends lost 0 bases and 3 bases respectively, with 14 bases between them. The CDR3 loop spans 16 amino acids.

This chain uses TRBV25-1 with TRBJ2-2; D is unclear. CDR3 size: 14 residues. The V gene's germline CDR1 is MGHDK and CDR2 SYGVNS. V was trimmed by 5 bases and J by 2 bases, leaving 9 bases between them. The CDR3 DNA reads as TGTGCCAGCAGTCGTTTGGGCAACACCGGGGAGCTGTTTTTT. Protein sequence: CASSRLGNTGELFF.

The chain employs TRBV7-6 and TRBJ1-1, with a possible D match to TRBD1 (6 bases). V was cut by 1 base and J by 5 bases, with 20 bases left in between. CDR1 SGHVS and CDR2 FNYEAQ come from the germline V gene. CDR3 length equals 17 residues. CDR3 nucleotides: TGTGCCAGCAGCTTAGTAGTTCAGGGGCCACGTTTGACTGAAGCTTTCTTT. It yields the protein CASSLVVQGPRLTEAFF.

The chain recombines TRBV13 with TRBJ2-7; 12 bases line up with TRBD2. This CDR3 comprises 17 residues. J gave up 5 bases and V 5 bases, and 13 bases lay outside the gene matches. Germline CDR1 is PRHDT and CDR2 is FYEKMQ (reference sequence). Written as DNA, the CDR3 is TGTGCCAGCAGCGTGATAGGACTAGCGGGGTTTTATAACGAGCAGTACTTC. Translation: CASSVIGLAGFYNEQYF.

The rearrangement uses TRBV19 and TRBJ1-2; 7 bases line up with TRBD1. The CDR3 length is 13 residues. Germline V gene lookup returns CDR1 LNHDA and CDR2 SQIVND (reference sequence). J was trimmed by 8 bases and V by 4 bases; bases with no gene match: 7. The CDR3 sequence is CASSTTGMMGYTF. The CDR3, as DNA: TGTGCCAGTAGTACGACAGGGATGATGGGCTACACCTTC.

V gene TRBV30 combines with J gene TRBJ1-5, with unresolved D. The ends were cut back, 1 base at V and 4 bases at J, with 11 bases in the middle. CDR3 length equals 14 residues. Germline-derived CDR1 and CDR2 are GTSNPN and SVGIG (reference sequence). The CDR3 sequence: CAWSAGWENQPQHF. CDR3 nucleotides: TGTGCCTGGAGTGCGGGGTGGGAGAATCAGCCCCAGCATTTT.

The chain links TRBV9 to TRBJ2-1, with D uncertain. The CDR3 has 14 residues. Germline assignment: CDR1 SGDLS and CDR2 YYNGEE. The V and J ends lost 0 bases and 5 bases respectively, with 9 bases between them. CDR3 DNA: TGTGCCAGCAGCGTAGTCCCCGGTAACAATGAGCAGTTCTTC. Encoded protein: CASSVVPGNNEQFF.

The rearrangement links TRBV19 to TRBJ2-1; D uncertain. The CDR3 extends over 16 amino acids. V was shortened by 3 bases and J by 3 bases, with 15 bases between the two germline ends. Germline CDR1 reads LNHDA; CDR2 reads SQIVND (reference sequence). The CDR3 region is CASSMIGYRDYNEQFF. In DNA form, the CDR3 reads TGTGCCAGTAGTATGATCGGGTACCGAGACTACAATGAGCAGTTCTTC.

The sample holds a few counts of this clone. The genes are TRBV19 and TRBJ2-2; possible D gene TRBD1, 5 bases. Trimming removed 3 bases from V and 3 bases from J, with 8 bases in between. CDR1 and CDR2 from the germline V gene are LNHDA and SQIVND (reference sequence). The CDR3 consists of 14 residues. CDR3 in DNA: TGTGCCAGTAGTATCAGGGTACACACCGGGGAGCTGTTTTTT. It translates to CASSIRVHTGELFF.

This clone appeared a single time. This CDR3 is CASSSYYDQPQHF. The CDR3 nucleotides read TGTGCCAGCAGCTCCTATTATGATCAGCCCCAGCATTTT. The chain links TRBV7-2 to TRBJ1-5; no firm D call. Per the germline V gene, CDR1 is SGHTA and CDR2 is FQGNSA. The germline V and J ends were trimmed by 4 bases and 5 bases, with 9 bases remaining between them. CDR3 length: 13 amino acids.

As DNA, the CDR3 is TGTGCCAGCAGCGTACGGGCGGGGGGCCTCGGCAATGAGCAGTTCTTC. It is translated as CASSVRAGGLGNEQFF. The genes are TRBV9 and TRBJ2-1; TRBD2 matches 8 bases. Germline V gives CDR1 SGDLS, CDR2 YYNGEE. V shed 1 base, J shed 6 bases, and the junction held 9 bases outside the gene matches. CDR3 length: 16 amino acids.

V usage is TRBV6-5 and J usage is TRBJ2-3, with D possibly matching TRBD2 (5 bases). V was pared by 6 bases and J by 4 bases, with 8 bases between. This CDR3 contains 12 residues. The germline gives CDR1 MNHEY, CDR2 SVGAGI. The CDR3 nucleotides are TGTGCCAGCAGCCGCGGGCCAGATACGCAGTATTTT. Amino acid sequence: CASSRGPDTQYF.

This chain's CDR3 is CASSRDRENTDTQYF. Here the CDR3 DNA reads TGTGCCAGCTCACGGGACAGGGAAAACACAGATACGCAGTATTTT. This rearrangement joins TRBV18 to TRBJ2-3; 9 bases map to TRBD1. The V gene end was trimmed by 4 bases and the J gene end by 2 bases; junction bases not matched to a gene: 4. The CDR3 is 15 residues long. Germline CDR1 KGHSH, CDR2 LQKENI.

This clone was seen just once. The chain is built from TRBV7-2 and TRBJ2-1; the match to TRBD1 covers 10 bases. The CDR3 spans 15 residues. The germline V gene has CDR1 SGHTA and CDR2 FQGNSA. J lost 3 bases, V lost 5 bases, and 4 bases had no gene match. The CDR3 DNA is TGTGCCAGCAGCAACCGGGACAGGGGCTACAATGAGCAGTTCTTC. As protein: CASSNRDRGYNEQFF.

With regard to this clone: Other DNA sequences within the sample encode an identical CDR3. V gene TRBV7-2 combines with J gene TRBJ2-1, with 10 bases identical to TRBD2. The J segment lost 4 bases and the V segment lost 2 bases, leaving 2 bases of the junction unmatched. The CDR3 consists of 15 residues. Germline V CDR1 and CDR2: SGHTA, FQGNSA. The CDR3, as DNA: TGTGCCAGCAGCTTACTAGCGGGGGTATACAATGAGCAGTTCTTC. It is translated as CASSLLAGVYNEQFF.

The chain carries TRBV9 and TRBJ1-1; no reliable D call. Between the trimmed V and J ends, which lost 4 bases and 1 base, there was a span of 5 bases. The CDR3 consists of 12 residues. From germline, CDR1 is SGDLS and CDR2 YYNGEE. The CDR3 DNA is TGTGCCAGCAGCCAACAGAACACTGAAGCTTTCTTT. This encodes CASSQQNTEAFF.